This is a list of T cell receptor beta chains from one sample in a study of T-cell reconstitution after alpha-beta-depleted transplantation in children. One entry per CDR3 protein results from TCRdb running MiXCR on the PCR reads. The sample holds about 980,000 distinct CDR3 sequences; about 26% are singletons and the top ten take under 30%. The material sequenced was PBMCs, mostly from graft donor cells, taken 360 days after TCRalphabeta/CD19-depleted stem cell transplant. The receptors originated from a boy under three years old who had a stem cell transplant for SCID, so the T cells may come from the graft donor. Both conserved end residues are part of each CDR3. The D gene is left open where the match is weak. A clone size is listed for some rows: how often the clone was seen (once, few, many), or a class if it is expanded.

>TRBJ1-1|-|TRBV20-1|-
TGCAGTGCTAGAGATACGCTTCAGGGGCTGGCTGAAGCTTTCTTT
CSARDTLQGLAEAFF
>TRBJ2-7|few|TRBV20-1|-
TGCAGTGCAATGACAGGACCTGGGGAGCAGTACTTC
CSAMTGPGEQYF
>TRBJ2-1|-|TRBV7-3|-
TGTGCCAGCAGCCCCTGGGGCGTGTCCAATGAGCAGTTCTTC
CASSPWGVSNEQFF
>TRBJ1-3|once|TRBV7-9|-
TGTGCCAGCAGCTTAGAGTCTGGGACCGCAGGAAACACCATATATTTT
CASSLESGTAGNTIYF
>TRBJ2-4|-|TRBV15|-
TGTGCCACCCATTCCGGGGTAAGGGGAATTCAGTACTTC
CATHSGVRGIQYF
>TRBJ2-7|-|TRBV15|-
TGTGCCACCAGCGCGGGGTCTGCGTACGAGCAGTACTTC
CATSAGSAYEQYF
>TRBJ2-2|few|TRBV12-3/TRBV12-4|-
TGTGCCAGCAGTTTGGGGTGGGGGGAGCTGTTTTTT
CASSLGWGELFF
>TRBJ2-7|few|TRBV6-5|-
TGTGCCAGCAGTTACGGGTTAGCCTCCTACGAGCAGTACTTC
CASSYGLASYEQYF
>TRBJ2-1|few|TRBV12-3/TRBV12-4|-
TGTGCCAGCAGGCCCGGACTGATCGCGGGGATCAATGAGCAGTTCTTC
CASRPGLIAGINEQFF
>TRBJ1-5|-|TRBV27|-
TGTGCCAGCAGTTCCCGATCCAAGGCCAATCAGCCCCAGCATTTT
CASSSRSKANQPQHF
>TRBJ2-5|-|TRBV4-1|TRBD2
TGCGCCAGCAGCCGTCGGACTAGCGGGCCTACTCAAGAGACCCAGTACTTC
CASSRRTSGPTQETQYF
>TRBJ2-1|-|TRBV10-3|-
TGTGCCATCAGTGAGTCCAGTAGCTCCTACAATGAGCAGTTCTTC
CAISESSSSYNEQFF
>TRBJ2-3|few|TRBV7-8|TRBD2
TGTGCCAGCAGCTTGGGACTATCTAGCACAGATACGCAGTATTTT
CASSLGLSSTDTQYF
>TRBJ1-5|-|TRBV6-2/TRBV6-3|TRBD1
TGTGCCAGCAGGCAGGGGGTTAGCAATCAGCCCCAGCATTTT
CASRQGVSNQPQHF
>TRBJ2-7|-|TRBV29-1|-
TGCAGCGTTGGAGGAAGGCTAGCCGTTCCCGGCGAGCAGTACTTC
CSVGGRLAVPGEQYF
>TRBJ1-1|-|TRBV2|-
TGTGCCAGCAGAGAAAGGTACATGAACACTGAAGCTTTCTTT
CASRERYMNTEAFF
>TRBJ1-5|-|TRBV12-3/TRBV12-4|TRBD1
TGTGCCAGCACCCCGGCCCGGACAGGCCTAATGCAGCCCCAGCATTTT
CASTPARTGLMQPQHF
>TRBJ2-5|-|TRBV12-3/TRBV12-4|-
TGTGCCAGCAGGAACCCCGTAGGTAGCGACGAGACCCAGTACTTC
CASRNPVGSDETQYF
>TRBJ1-1|-|TRBV6-1|-
TGTGCCAGCAGTCTAAGACCGGTTCCGGACACTGAAGCTTTCTTT
CASSLRPVPDTEAFF
>TRBJ2-1|few|TRBV12-3/TRBV12-4|-
TGTGCCAGCAGTCCATTGGGGACTTCCTTCTACAATGAGCAGTTCTTC
CASSPLGTSFYNEQFF
>TRBJ2-1|-|TRBV12-3/TRBV12-4|-
TGTGCCAGCAGTTTATGGATGAAGTCCTTCAATGAGCAGTTCTTC
CASSLWMKSFNEQFF
>TRBJ2-3|-|TRBV5-1|-
TGCGCCAGCAGCTTGCTAACCAGGGATACGCAGTATTTT
CASSLLTRDTQYF
>TRBJ2-1|few|TRBV27|TRBD2
TGTGCCAGCAGCTCCCCCGCGCGGGGGGGTGAGCAGTTCTTC
CASSSPARGGEQFF
>TRBJ2-3|-|TRBV6-1|TRBD2
TGTGCCAGCAGCTCTGGACTAGGAAGCACAGATACGCAGTATTTT
CASSSGLGSTDTQYF
>TRBJ1-6|-|TRBV28|-
TGTGCCAGCAGTTGGAAGGACCTTCAAATTCTTTCCCTCCACTTT
CASSWKDLQILSLHF
>TRBJ1-5|few|TRBV20-1|TRBD1
TGCAGTGCTACTACCGGGACAGGGGCCCAGCCCCAGCATTTT
CSATTGTGAQPQHF
>TRBJ2-7|-|TRBV20-1|-
TGCAGTGCTATTTCCCGGGGCCTCTACGAGCAGTACTTC
CSAISRGLYEQYF
>TRBJ2-5|few|TRBV4-2|-
TGTGCCAGCAGCCATCGGGGGAGTGAGACCCAGTACTTC
CASSHRGSETQYF
>TRBJ2-3|few|TRBV18|TRBD1
TGTGCCAGCTCACGCGACCGGACAGGGAGCACAGATACGCAGTATTTT
CASSRDRTGSTDTQYF
>TRBJ2-1|-|TRBV4-3|-
TGCGCCAGCAGCCAAGAGCCTAGCGACGCCTACAATGAGCAGTTCTTC
CASSQEPSDAYNEQFF
>TRBJ2-2|few|TRBV12-3/TRBV12-4|TRBD2
TGTGCCAGCAGTTTTTCCAGCGGGGGGGAAGCCGGGGAGCTGTTTTTT
CASSFSSGGEAGELFF
>TRBJ1-1|-|TRBV2|-
TGTGCCAGCAGTGATACACTGATGAACACTGAAGCTTTCTTT
CASSDTLMNTEAFF
>TRBJ1-2|-|TRBV5-1|TRBD1
TGCGCCAGCAGCGGGGGACAGACAGTCTATGGCTACACCTTC
CASSGGQTVYGYTF
>TRBJ2-5|-|TRBV15|-
TGTGCCACCAGCAGAGACCCCTCAGGGCAAGAGACCCAGTACTTC
CATSRDPSGQETQYF
>TRBJ1-2|-|TRBV6-5|-
TGTGCCAGCAGTTACTGGGCAGAGAACTATGGCTACACCTTC
CASSYWAENYGYTF
>TRBJ2-1|-|TRBV12-3/TRBV12-4|TRBD2
TGTGCCAGCGATAAAGCGGGGGGGCAACCTTACAATGAGCAGTTCTTC
CASDKAGGQPYNEQFF
>TRBJ2-5|few|TRBV28|-
TGTGCCACCCAAGATTACGGACGGGAACAAGAGACCCAGTACTTC
CATQDYGREQETQYF
>TRBJ2-1|-|TRBV5-1|-
TGCGCCAGCAGCTTTAACAGGATCAATGAGCAGTTCTTC
CASSFNRINEQFF
>TRBJ2-6|-|TRBV5-6|-
TGTGCCAGCAGCCCCAAGTGGGGCACCAGGACTGGGGCCAACGTCCTGACTTTC
CASSPKWGTRTGANVLTF
>TRBJ2-1|-|TRBV7-2|-
TGTGCCAGCAGCTTAGGCGGGACGCCGGGCTACAATGAGCAGTTCTTC
CASSLGGTPGYNEQFF
>TRBJ2-5|-|TRBV5-1|-
TGCGCCAGCAGCCTCTCATCGACTGTATTCCAAGAGACCCAGTACTTC
CASSLSSTVFQETQYF